These 20 T cell receptor beta chains were sequenced from one sample in a study of blood T cell repertoires in COVID-19. Only in-frame clones appear in the TCRdb table, and some are missing; sequencing was by immunoSEQ multiplex PCR. The repertoire holds roughly 63,000 clones, with 70% to 80% as singletons. Material for sequencing was peripheral blood. The receptors derive from a human donor in a cohort sampled during active COVID-19.

In DNA, the CDR3 is TGTGCCAGTAGTATGAAGCATGAAAAACTGTTTTTT. Its protein is CASSMKHEKLFF. The chain joins TRBV19 to TRBJ1-4; no definite D call. The CDR3 runs to 12 residues. The germline V and J ends were trimmed by 3 bases and 6 bases, with 5 bases remaining between them. Germline V CDR1 and CDR2: LNHDA, SQIVND (reference sequence).

This chain uses TRBV19 with TRBJ1-5; TRBD1 matches 9 bases. Germline lookup yields CDR1 LNHDA and CDR2 SQIVND (reference sequence). Germline trimming cut 5 bases from V and 7 bases from J; bases unmatched to any gene: 9. The CDR3 contains 15 residues. Written as DNA, the CDR3 is TGTGCCAGTAGTGACAGGACAGGGGCCCGGCAGCCCCAGCATTTT. Amino acid sequence: CASSDRTGARQPQHF.

CDR3 sequence: CASSLDRVPDTQYF. For the CDR3, the DNA is TGCGCCAGCAGCTTAGACAGGGTGCCAGATACGCAGTATTTT. This chain uses TRBV5-1 with TRBJ2-3; TRBD1 matches at 7 bases. The CDR3 loop spans 14 amino acids. The junction had 4 bases not matched to a gene; V was cut back by 2 bases and J by 4 bases. Germline V gene data show CDR1 as SGHRS and CDR2 as YFSETQ. The full variable domain, completed using reference TRBV5-1 and TRBJ2-3, is KAGVTQTPRYLIKTRGQQVTLSCSPISGHRSVSWYQQTPGQGLQFLFEYFSETQRNKGNFPGRFSGRQFSNSRSEMNVSTLELGDSALYLCASSLDRVPDTQYFGPGTRLTVL.

The chain joins TRBV19 to TRBJ2-1, with TRBD2 identical over 13 bases. Per germline, CDR1 LNHDA and CDR2 SQIVND (reference sequence). This CDR3 region has 15 residues. V trimming: 4 bases; J trimming: 6 bases; junction bases outside the gene matches: 3. For the CDR3, the DNA is TGTGCCAGTAGTACGACTAGCGGGGGGTTCAATGAGCAGTTCTTC. Translated, it gives CASSTTSGGFNEQFF.

The rearrangement joins TRBV21-1 to TRBJ2-5; the DNA was not compared with TRBD2, the D call given in the table. TRBV21-1 is termed a pseudogene. CDR3 size: 16 residues. CDR3 sequence (DNA): TGTGCCAGCAGCCACCTGACTAGCGGGAGTAAGGAGACCCAGTACTTC. Translation: CASSHLTSGSKETQYF.

This clone has just a few counts. The chain has TRBV28 and TRBJ2-1; possible D gene TRBD2, 5 bases. Germline assignment: CDR1 MDHEN and CDR2 SYDVKM. The CDR3 is 15 amino acids. Trimming pared 6 bases from V and 0 bases from J, leaving 12 bases between. CDR3 in DNA: TGTGCCAGCAGGTTGGAGGATAGCTCCTACAATGAGCAGTTCTTC. It translates to CASRLEDSSYNEQFF.

J is TRBJ1-1 and V is TRBV3-1 (or the pseudogene TRBV3-2), with 7 bases matching TRBD1. CDR1 LGHDT and CDR2 YNNKEL come from the germline V gene (reference sequence). This CDR3 is built from 12 residues. Trimming took 1 base from V and 13 from J; bases not matched to a gene: 6. The CDR3 DNA reads as TGTGCCAGCAGCCAAGCTTATGGACAGGATTTCTTT. This sequence encodes CASSQAYGQDFF.

The rearrangement joins TRBV6-6 to TRBJ2-7; weak D call: TRBD2 (6 bases). The CDR3 is 11 amino acids. Trimming cost V 11 bases and J 2 bases, with 10 bases left between them. Germline V gene sequence: CDR1 MNHNY, CDR2 SVGAGI (reference sequence). CDR3 sequence reads: CAGGGAYEQYF. The CDR3 nucleotides read TGTGCCGGTGGAGGGGCCTACGAGCAGTACTTC.

This clone was counted a few times. The V and J genes are TRBV28 and TRBJ1-1; weak D call: TRBD1 (6 bases). There are 14 residues in the CDR3. Germline CDR1 MDHEN, CDR2 SYDVKM. V was shortened by 8 bases and J by 1 base, with 14 bases between the two germline ends. The DNA of the CDR3 is TGTGCCAGCCGACCGGACAGCGAGAACACTGAAGCTTTCTTT. Encoded protein: CASRPDSENTEAFF.

This clone is a singleton in its sample. The V gene is TRBV11-3, the J gene TRBJ2-1, with TRBD2 identical over 8 bases. The CDR3 has 15 amino acids. V lost 7 bases to trimming and J lost 2 bases; unmatched junction nucleotides: 7. CDR1 SGHNT and CDR2 YENEEA come from the germline V gene. As DNA, the CDR3 is TGTGCCAGCAACCCCCGGGGGGGGCCCTACAATGAGCAGTTCTTC. It specifies CASNPRGGPYNEQFF.

The J gene is TRBJ2-7, the V gene TRBV5-5; TRBD2 might be the D (5 bases). Germline V gene sequence: CDR1 SGHKS, CDR2 YYEKEE (reference sequence). Trimming removed 1 base from V and 6 bases from J, with 14 bases in between. This CDR3 is built from 14 residues. CDR3 amino acids: CASSLSGIPIEQYF. The CDR3 DNA is TGTGCCAGCAGCTTGTCCGGGATCCCCATCGAGCAGTACTTC. Combining the CDR3 with reference TRBV5-5 and TRBJ2-7 gives the whole variable domain DAGVTQSPTHLIKTRGQQVTLRCSPISGHKSVSWYQQVLGQGPQFIFQYYEKEERGRGNFPDRFSARQFPNYSSELNVNALLLGDSALYLCASSLSGIPIEQYFGPGTRLTVT.

The chain recombines TRBV7-3 with TRBJ2-5; D is uncertain. CDR3 size: 12 residues. The V gene lost 5 bases and the J gene lost 0 bases, with 4 bases spanning the gap. In germline, CDR1 is SGHTA, CDR2 FQGTGA. The DNA for the CDR3 is TGTGCCAGCAGCCGGTACCAAGAGACCCAGTACTTC. Translating it yields CASSRYQETQYF.

This clone has only a few counts. V gene TRBV7-8 combines with J gene TRBJ1-3, with D possibly matching TRBD1 (6 bases). The CDR3 spans 15 residues. The germline gives CDR1 SGHVS, CDR2 FQNEAQ. The V and J ends lost 4 bases and 3 bases respectively, with 13 bases between them. The CDR3 reads CASSSYLRGGNTIYF. The CDR3, as DNA: TGTGCCAGCAGCTCCTATCTCAGGGGTGGAAACACCATATATTTT.

The gene calls are TRBV4-1 and TRBJ1-1; 7 bases align to TRBD1. The CDR3 contains 14 residues. The trim removed 0 bases at V and 12 bases at J, leaving 10 bases unmatched. Per the germline V gene, CDR1 is MGHRA and CDR2 is YSYEKL. CDR3 sequence reads: CASSQEGQPRWPFF. Here the CDR3 DNA reads TGCGCCAGCAGCCAAGAGGGACAGCCGAGATGGCCTTTCTTT.

This chain connects TRBV28 to TRBJ1-6, with D perhaps matching TRBD1 (5 bases). This CDR3 comprises 16 residues. Germline-derived CDR1 and CDR2 are MDHEN and SYDVKM. The V end lost 5 bases, the J end lost 9 bases, and 20 bases lay between the germline ends. The DNA of the CDR3 is TGTGCCAGCAGTCTAGATTCGGGGGTCCTCAGTTCACCCCTCCACTTT. It translates to CASSLDSGVLSSPLHF.

The sample holds one count of this clone. V is TRBV11-3 and J is TRBJ2-3; maybe TRBD1 (5 bases). Germline V gene lookup returns CDR1 SGHNT and CDR2 YENEEA. This CDR3 is built from 17 residues. Trimming cost V 0 bases and J 2 bases, with 15 bases left between them. CDR3 DNA sequence: TGTGCCAGCAGCTTAGAATTAACAGGCCAATTCACAGATACGCAGTATTTT. Protein sequence: CASSLELTGQFTDTQYF.

The chain is built from TRBV7-2 and TRBJ2-3; no definite D call. CDR3 length: 11 amino acids. Germline V gene sequence: CDR1 SGHTA, CDR2 FQGNSA. The ends were cut back, 4 bases at V and 4 bases at J, with 3 bases in the middle. CDR3 bases: TGTGCCAGCAGCTCGTCAGATACGCAGTATTTT. Amino acids: CASSSSDTQYF.

The chain couples TRBV7-6 to TRBJ2-3; 7 bases align to TRBD1. This CDR3 comprises 16 residues. The V gene's germline CDR1 is SGHVS and CDR2 FNYEAQ. Trimming cost V 5 bases and J 3 bases; bases outside gene matches: 11. The CDR3 coding sequence is TGTGCCAGCAGCCGCGTCGCGACAGGGACAACAGATACGCAGTATTTT. It is translated as CASSRVATGTTDTQYF.

This clone showed up just once. The genes are TRBV7-3 and TRBJ2-1; the match to TRBD2 covers 11 bases. The CDR3 loop spans 16 amino acids. The trim removed 4 bases at V and 4 bases at J, leaving 6 bases unmatched. The V gene's germline CDR1 is SGHTA and CDR2 FQGTGA. CDR3 coding DNA: TGTGCCAGCAGCTCATGGACTAGCGGGCATTACAATGAGCAGTTCTTC. Translated, it gives CASSSWTSGHYNEQFF.

This sequence joins TRBV6-6 and TRBJ1-2; D is unresolved. The ends were cut back, 4 bases at V and 2 bases at J, with 11 bases in the middle. The CDR3 has 14 amino acids. Germline lookup yields CDR1 MNHNY and CDR2 SVGAGI (reference sequence). This CDR3 is CASSWTVANYGYTF. Here the CDR3 DNA reads TGTGCCAGCAGTTGGACGGTAGCGAACTATGGCTACACCTTC.